This T cell receptor beta chain derives from a study of blood T cell repertoires in COVID-19. Study-wide context: Researchers got acute and convalescent COVID-19 samples from the United States, Italy and Spain. From T cells, B-cell-depleted T cells, or PBMCs came the material, which was cDNA or gDNA.

Trimming removed 3 bases at V and 0 bases at J, with 8 bases between. CDR1 SNHLY and CDR2 FYNNEI come from the germline V gene. CDR3 size: 15 residues. In the authors' workflow: Amplification with reference gene primers provided the estimates of nucleated cell counts. Method: immunoSEQ multiplex PCR; TCRdb's copy keeps in-frame clones and lacks some. The V and J calls and the clone size are those of that table, but D and trimming were determined from the DNA. The sample shows roughly 54,000 clones, 90% of them seen only once. This TCR came from a man between 50 and 59 years old with acute or convalescent COVID-19. The chain employs TRBV2 and TRBJ2-2; D gene ambiguous. Sequencing was performed on peripheral blood. In DNA, the CDR3 is TGTGCCAGCAGTGATCCCCCAACGAACACCGGGGAGCTGTTTTTT. Amino acids: CASSDPPTNTGELFF. The variable domain in full, with the rest retrieved from reference TRBV2 and TRBJ2-2, is EPEVTQTPSHQVTQMGQEVILRCVPISNHLYFYWYRQILGQKVEFLVSFYNNEISEKSEIFDDQFSVERPDGSNFTLKIRSTKLEDSAMYFCASSDPPTNTGELFFGEGSRLTVL.